Below are 8 T cell receptor beta chains sequenced from a single sample in a study of human T cells and chemical hapten exposure. Time point indicated: pre-sensitization, week 0. Documented treatment: therapeutic diphenylcyclopropenone sensitization with weekly scalp DPC. TCRdb fed the RACE reads into MiXCR, producing one record per CDR3 protein. The data hold around 62,000 distinct CDR3 sequences, with about 7% observed a single time. The sequencing here drew on whole blood, taken in connection with sensitization to the hapten diphenylcyclopropenone (DPC). The receptors shown here come from a woman aged 25 to 39 with alopecia areata. Some clones in this sample may be carry-over from other donors' samples.

Many counts were recorded for this clonotype. This sequence joins TRBV30 and TRBJ1-2; weak D call: TRBD1 (6 bases). The CDR3 runs to 14 residues. V was shortened by 4 bases and J by 8 bases, with 20 bases between the two germline ends. Germline values: CDR1 GTSNPN, CDR2 SVGIG (reference sequence). The CDR3 sequence: CAWTRRAGAEGYTF. CDR3 in DNA: TGTGCCTGGACCCGCCGCGCGGGGGCAGAAGGCTACACCTTC.

This clonotype was counted between two and nine times. J is TRBJ1-5 and V is TRBV15; the D is unclear. Trimming left V 0 bases short and J 6 bases short, with 24 bases between. Germline loops: CDR1 LNHNV, CDR2 YYDKDF (reference sequence). The CDR3 is 19 amino acids. DNA for the CDR3: TGTGCCACCAGCAGAGATGACCCGACGGCAGGTGAAGGTCTTCAGCCCCAGCATTTT. It translates to CATSRDDPTAGEGLQPQHF. Based on the CDR3 plus reference TRBV15 and TRBJ1-5, the full variable domain is DAMVIQNPRYQVTQFGKPVTLSCSQTLNHNVMYWYQQKSSQAPKLLFHYYDKDFNNEADTPDNFQSRRPNTSFCFLDIRSPGLGDTAMYLCATSRDDPTAGEGLQPQHFGDGTRLSIL.

The sample holds many counts of this clonotype. The genes are TRBV10-3 and TRBJ2-2; D might be TRBD2 (6 bases). Trimming stripped 0 bases from V and 4 bases from J, with 12 bases between. CDR3 size: 16 residues. Per the germline V gene, CDR1 is ENHRY and CDR2 is SYGVKD. The CDR3 spells CAISESLEGPTGELFF. The CDR3 DNA follows: TGTGCCATCAGTGAGTCGTTGGAGGGTCCCACCGGGGAGCTGTTTTTT.

This clonotype was counted ten times or more. This chain joins TRBV9 and TRBJ1-5; 10 positions agree with TRBD1. This CDR3 comprises 15 residues. J was trimmed by 3 bases and V by 3 bases; bases with no gene match: 3. Germline V CDR1 and CDR2: SGDLS, YYNGEE. In nucleotides, the CDR3 is TGTGCCAGCAGCGCAGGGACAGGGGACAATCAGCCCCAGCATTTT. Amino acids: CASSAGTGDNQPQHF.

The V call is TRBV6-6, the J call TRBJ2-1, with TRBD2 identical over 8 bases. This CDR3 has 16 residues. CDR1 MNHNY and CDR2 SVGAGI come from the germline V gene (reference sequence). The ends lost 7 bases at V and 6 bases at J; junction bases unmatched: 14. In DNA, the CDR3 is TGTGCCAGCACCTTACGGGGCGGGGGGCTCGGCAATGAGCAGTTCTTC. Translating gives CASTLRGGGLGNEQFF.

There are a few counts of this clonotype. The gene calls are TRBV20-1 and TRBJ1-1; D is unresolved. The CDR3 has 13 residues. V was pared by 6 bases and J by 2 bases, with 13 bases between. Per the germline V gene, CDR1 is DFQATT and CDR2 is SNEGSKA (reference sequence). This chain's CDR3 is CSAIDGLNTEAFF. The DNA for the CDR3 is TGCAGTGCCATAGACGGACTAAACACTGAAGCTTTCTTT.

This clonotype was seen repeatedly, ten times or more. The V gene is TRBV14, the J gene TRBJ1-4, with TRBD1 matching 9 bases. Germline assignment: CDR1 SGHDN and CDR2 FVKESK. The CDR3 loop spans 14 amino acids. V lost 4 bases, J lost 8 bases, and 5 bases stayed unmatched. The CDR3 bases are TGTGCCAGCAGCCCCCGGACAGGGGCCGAAAAACTGTTTTTT. Its translation is CASSPRTGAEKLFF.

This clonotype has more than one count but fewer than ten. The rearrangement joins TRBV9 to TRBJ1-2; a weak D match, TRBD1 (5 bases). Per the germline V gene, CDR1 is SGDLS and CDR2 is YYNGEE. Trimming cost V 3 bases and J 2 bases, with 14 bases left between them. This CDR3 has 15 residues. The CDR3: CASSAGGRGNYGYTF. DNA for the CDR3: TGTGCCAGCAGCGCTGGAGGGCGGGGCAACTATGGCTACACCTTC.